This T cell receptor beta chain originates from a study of beta chain features in type 1 diabetes. The authors reverse transcribed all of the isolated RNA, so sequencing captured expressed TCRB transcripts. For naive, central memory and regulatory T cell samples, reads averaged approximately 3.9 million. This table comes from immunoSEQ multiplex PCR, and its TCRdb copy is limited to in-frame clones, with some not included. The table has about 360,000 clones, approximately 12% seen once. J gave up 0 bases and V 4 bases, and 5 bases lay outside the gene matches. This CDR3 spans 16 amino acids. Germline loops: CDR1 MDHEN, CDR2 SYDVKM. The table lists this clone with a few counts. Researchers reported sorting CD4+ naive, central memory, regulatory and stem cell-like memory cells via CD45RO/CCR7/CD25/CD127/CD95/CD27. The authors obtained over 98% purity in all sorted populations.

This receptor was identified in a man between 18 and 35 years old in good health. J is TRBJ1-1 and V is TRBV28; 10 bases fit TRBD1. The sequenced sample consisted of naive CD4+ T cells from blood. The CDR3 loop is CASSSPGQGLNTEAFF. DNA of the CDR3: TGTGCCAGCAGTTCCCCGGGACAGGGGTTGAACACTGAAGCTTTCTTT.